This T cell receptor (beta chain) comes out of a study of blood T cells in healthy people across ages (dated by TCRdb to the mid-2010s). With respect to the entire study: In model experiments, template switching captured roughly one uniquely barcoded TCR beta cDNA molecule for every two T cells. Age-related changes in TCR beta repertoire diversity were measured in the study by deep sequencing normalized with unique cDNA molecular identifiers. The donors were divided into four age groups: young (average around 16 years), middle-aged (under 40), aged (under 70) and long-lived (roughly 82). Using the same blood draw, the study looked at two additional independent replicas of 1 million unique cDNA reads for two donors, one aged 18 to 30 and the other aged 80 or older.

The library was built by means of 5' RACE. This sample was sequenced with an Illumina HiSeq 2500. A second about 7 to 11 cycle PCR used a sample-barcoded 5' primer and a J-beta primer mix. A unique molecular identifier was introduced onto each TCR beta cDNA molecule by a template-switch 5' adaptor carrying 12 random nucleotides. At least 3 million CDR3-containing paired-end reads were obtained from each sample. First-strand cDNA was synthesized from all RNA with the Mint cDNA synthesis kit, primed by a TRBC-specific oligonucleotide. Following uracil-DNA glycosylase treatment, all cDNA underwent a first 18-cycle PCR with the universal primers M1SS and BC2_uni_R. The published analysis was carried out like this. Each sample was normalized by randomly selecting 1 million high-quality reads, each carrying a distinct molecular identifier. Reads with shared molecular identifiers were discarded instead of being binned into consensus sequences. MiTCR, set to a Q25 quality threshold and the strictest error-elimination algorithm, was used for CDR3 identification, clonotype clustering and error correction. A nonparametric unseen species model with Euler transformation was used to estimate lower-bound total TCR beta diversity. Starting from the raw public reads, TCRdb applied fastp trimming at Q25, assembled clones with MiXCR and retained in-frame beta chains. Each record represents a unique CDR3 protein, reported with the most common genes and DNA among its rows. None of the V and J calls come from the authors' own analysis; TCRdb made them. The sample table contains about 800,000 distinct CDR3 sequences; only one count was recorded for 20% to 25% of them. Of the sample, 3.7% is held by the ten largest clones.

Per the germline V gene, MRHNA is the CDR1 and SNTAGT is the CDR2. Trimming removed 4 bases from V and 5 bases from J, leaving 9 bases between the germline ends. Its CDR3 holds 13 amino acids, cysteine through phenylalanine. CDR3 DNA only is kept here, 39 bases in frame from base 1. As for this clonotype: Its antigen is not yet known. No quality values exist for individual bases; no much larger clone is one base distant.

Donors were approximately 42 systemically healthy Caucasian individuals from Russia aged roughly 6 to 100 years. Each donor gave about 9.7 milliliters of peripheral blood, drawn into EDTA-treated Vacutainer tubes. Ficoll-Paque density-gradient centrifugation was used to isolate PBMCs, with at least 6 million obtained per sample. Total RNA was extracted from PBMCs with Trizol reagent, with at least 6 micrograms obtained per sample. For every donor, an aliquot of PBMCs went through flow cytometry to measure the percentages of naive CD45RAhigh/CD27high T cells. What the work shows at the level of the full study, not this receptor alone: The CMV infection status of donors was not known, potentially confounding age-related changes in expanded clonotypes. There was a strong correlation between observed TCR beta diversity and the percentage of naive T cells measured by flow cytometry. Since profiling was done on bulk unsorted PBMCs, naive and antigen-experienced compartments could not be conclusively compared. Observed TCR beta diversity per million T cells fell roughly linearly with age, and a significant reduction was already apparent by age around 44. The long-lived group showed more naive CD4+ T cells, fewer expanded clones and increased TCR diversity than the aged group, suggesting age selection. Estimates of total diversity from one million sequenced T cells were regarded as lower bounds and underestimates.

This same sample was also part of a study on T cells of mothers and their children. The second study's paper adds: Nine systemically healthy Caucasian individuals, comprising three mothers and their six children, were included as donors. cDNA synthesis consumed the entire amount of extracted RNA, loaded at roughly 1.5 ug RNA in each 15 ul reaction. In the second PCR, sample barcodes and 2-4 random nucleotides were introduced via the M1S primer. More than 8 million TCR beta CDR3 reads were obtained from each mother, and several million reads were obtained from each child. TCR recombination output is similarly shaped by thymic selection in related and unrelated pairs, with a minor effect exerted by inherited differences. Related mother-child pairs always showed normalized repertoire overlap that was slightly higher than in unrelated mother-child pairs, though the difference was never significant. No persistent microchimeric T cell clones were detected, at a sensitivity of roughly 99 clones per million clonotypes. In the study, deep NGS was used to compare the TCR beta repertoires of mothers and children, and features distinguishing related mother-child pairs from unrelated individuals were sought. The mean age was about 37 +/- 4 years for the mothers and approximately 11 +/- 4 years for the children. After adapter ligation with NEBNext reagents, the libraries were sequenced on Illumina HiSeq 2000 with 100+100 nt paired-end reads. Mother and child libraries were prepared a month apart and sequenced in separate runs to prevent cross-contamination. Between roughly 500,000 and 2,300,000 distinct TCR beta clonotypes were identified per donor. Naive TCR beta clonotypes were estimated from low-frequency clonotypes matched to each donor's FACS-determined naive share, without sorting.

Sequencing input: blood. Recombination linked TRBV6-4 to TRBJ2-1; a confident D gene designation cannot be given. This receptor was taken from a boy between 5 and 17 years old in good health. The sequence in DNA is TGTGCCAGCAGTGGAGGTCCAAACAATGAGCAGTTCTTC. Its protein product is CASSGGPNNEQFF.